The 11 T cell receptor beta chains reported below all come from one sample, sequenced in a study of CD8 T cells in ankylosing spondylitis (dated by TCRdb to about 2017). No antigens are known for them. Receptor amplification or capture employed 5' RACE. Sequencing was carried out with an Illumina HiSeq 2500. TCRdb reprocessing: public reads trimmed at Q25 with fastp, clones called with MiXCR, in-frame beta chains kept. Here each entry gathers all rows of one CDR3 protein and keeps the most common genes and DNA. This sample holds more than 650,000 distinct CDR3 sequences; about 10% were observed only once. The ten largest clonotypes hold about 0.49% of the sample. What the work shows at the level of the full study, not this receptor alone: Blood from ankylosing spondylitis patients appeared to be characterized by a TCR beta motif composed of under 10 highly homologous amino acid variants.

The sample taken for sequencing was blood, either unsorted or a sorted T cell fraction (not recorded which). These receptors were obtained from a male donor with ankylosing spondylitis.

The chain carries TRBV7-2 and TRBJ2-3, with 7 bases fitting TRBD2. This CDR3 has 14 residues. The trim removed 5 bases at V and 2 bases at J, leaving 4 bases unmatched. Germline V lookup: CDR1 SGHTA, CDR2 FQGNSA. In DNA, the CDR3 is TGTGCCAGCAGCCCCCTAGCGGCCACAGATACGCAGTATTTT. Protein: CASSPLAATDTQYF. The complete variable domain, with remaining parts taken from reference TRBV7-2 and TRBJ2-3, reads GAGVSQSPSNKVTEKGKDVELRCDPISGHTALYWYRQSLGQGLEFLIYFQGNSAPDKSGLPSDRFSAERTGGSVSTLTIQRTQQEDSAVYLCASSPLAATDTQYFGPGTRLTVL.

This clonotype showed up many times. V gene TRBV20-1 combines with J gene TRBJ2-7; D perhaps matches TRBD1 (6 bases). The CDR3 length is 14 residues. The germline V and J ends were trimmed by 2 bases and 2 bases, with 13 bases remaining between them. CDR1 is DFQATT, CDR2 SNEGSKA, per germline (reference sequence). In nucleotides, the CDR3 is TGCAGTGCTAGATACAATCAGGGGCCCTACGAGCAGTACTTC. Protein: CSARYNQGPYEQYF.

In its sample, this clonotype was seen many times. The CDR3 DNA is TGCAGCGCTGGAGGGGTGACAGGGAGCTATGGCTACACCTTC. Translating it yields CSAGGVTGSYGYTF. The rearrangement joins TRBV29-1 to TRBJ1-2; 7 bases agree with TRBD1. J gave up 4 bases and V 7 bases, and 12 bases lay outside the gene matches. This CDR3 spans 14 amino acids. CDR1 and CDR2 (germline): SQVTM, ANQGSEA.

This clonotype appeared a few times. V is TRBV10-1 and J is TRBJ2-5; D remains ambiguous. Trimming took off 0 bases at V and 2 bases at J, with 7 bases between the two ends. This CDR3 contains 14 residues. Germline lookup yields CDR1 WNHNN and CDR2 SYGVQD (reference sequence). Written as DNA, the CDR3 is TGCGCCAGCAGTGAGTCCATACTTCAAGAGACCCAGTACTTC. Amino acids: CASSESILQETQYF.

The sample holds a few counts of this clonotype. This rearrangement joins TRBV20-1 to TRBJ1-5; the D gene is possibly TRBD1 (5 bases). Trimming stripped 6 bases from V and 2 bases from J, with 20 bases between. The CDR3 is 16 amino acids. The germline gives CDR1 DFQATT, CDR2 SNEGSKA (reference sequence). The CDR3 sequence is CSATGTYRGGNQPQHF. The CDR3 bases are TGCAGTGCAACCGGGACTTATAGGGGCGGCAATCAGCCCCAGCATTTT.

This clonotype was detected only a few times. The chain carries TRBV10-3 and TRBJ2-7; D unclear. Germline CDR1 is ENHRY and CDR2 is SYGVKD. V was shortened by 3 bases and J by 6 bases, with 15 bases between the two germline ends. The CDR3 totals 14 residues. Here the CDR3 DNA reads TGTGCCATCAGTGAAGACCCTAGGGCCGGCGAGCAGTACTTC. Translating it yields CAISEDPRAGEQYF.

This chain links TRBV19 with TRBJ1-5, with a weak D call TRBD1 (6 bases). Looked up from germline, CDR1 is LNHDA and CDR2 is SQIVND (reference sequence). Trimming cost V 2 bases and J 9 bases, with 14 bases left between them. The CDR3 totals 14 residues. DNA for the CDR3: TGTGCCAGTAGTATAAAGACAGGCCAGCTGCCCCAGCATTTT. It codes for CASSIKTGQLPQHF.

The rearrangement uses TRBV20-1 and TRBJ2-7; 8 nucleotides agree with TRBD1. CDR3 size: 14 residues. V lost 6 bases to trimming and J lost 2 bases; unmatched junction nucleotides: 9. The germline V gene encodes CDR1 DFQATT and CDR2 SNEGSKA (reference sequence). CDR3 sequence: CSATTGTGTYEQYF. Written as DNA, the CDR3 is TGCAGTGCGACAACCGGGACAGGTACCTACGAGCAGTACTTC.

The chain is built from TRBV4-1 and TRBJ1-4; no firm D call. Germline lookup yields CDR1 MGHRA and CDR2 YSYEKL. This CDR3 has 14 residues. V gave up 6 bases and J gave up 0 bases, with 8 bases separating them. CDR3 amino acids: CASSKSPTNEKLFF. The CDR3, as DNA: TGCGCCAGCAGTAAGAGTCCAACTAATGAAAAACTGTTTTTT.

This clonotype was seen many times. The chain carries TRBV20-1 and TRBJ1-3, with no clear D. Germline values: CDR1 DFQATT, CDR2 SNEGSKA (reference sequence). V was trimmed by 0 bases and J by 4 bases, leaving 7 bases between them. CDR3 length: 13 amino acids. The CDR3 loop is CSARDPNGNTIYF. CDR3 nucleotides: TGCAGTGCTAGAGACCCAAACGGAAACACCATATATTTT.

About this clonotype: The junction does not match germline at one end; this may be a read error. This CDR3 reads CANSLTSGDNVLTF. In DNA form, the CDR3 reads TGCGCCAACAGCTTGACCTCTGGGGACAACGTCCTGACTTTC. The rearrangement uses TRBV5-1 and TRBJ2-6, with unresolved D. This CDR3 spans 14 amino acids. Germline V gene lookup returns CDR1 SGHRS and CDR2 YFSETQ.